Shown below are 9 T cell receptor beta chains from a single sample sequenced in a study of blood T cells in healthy people across ages. Combining a sample-barcoded 5' primer with a J-beta primer mix, a second PCR ran for roughly 7 to 12 cycles. TCRdb fed the 5' RACE reads into MiXCR, producing one record per CDR3 protein. The sample yields roughly 800,000 distinct CDR3 sequences, about 62% seen once. The sequenced material came from blood. Every receptor here comes from a young man in good health.

The chain couples TRBV10-3 to TRBJ2-4, with unresolved D. The last part of the DNA fits TRBJ2-7 better; the J call may be wrong. The germline V gene encodes CDR1 ENHRY and CDR2 SYGVKD. The CDR3 sequence is 15 residues long. In DNA form, the CDR3 reads TGTGCCATCAGTGAGTGGCAGCCCGGCGTAGGCGAGCAGTACTTC. Amino acid sequence: CAISEWQPGVGEQYF.

This clonotype has a handful of counts. This chain connects TRBV2 to TRBJ2-1; D not certain. CDR1 and CDR2 from the germline V gene are SNHLY and FYNNEI. V shed 5 bases and J shed 5 bases, with 7 bases lying between them. The CDR3 length is 12 residues. The CDR3 DNA reads as TGTGCCAGCAGTCCACAAGACAATGAGCAGTTCTTC. Protein: CASSPQDNEQFF.

DNA of the CDR3: TGTGCCACGGCCGGGGGAATCAGGTCCTACGAGCAGTACTTC. This gives the protein CATAGGIRSYEQYF. J is TRBJ2-7 and V is TRBV28; perhaps TRBD2 as D (6 bases). The V gene lost 10 bases and the J gene lost 1 base, with 17 bases spanning the gap. This CDR3 has 14 residues. Germline loops: CDR1 MDHEN, CDR2 SYDVKM.

The CDR3 loop is CASNLPSGANEQFF. In nucleotides, the CDR3 is TGTGCCAGCAACCTCCCGAGTGGGGCTAATGAGCAGTTCTTC. V is TRBV6-6 and J is TRBJ2-1, with D tentatively TRBD1 (5 bases). Trimming stripped 7 bases from V and 7 bases from J, with 17 bases between. The CDR3 extends over 14 amino acids. Germline V gene lookup returns CDR1 MNHNY and CDR2 SVGAGI (reference sequence).

This clonotype was seen a few times. The chain joins TRBV27 to TRBJ1-6; D gene unclear. This CDR3 is 17 amino acids long. CDR1 and CDR2 from the germline V gene are MNHEY and SMNVEV (reference sequence). Between the trimmed V and J ends, which lost 2 bases and 0 bases, there was a span of 11 bases. CDR3 amino acids: CASSLDFLSSYNSPLHF. CDR3 in DNA: TGTGCCAGCAGTTTAGACTTCTTGAGCTCCTATAATTCACCCCTCCACTTT.

This clonotype was picked up one time. This chain connects TRBV6-1 to TRBJ2-3; a possible D gene is TRBD1 (5 bases). Germline CDR1 and CDR2: MNHNS and SASEGT. V dropped 5 bases and J dropped 4 bases, with 16 bases sitting between them. This CDR3 contains 15 residues. This CDR3 is CASSKGWVRADTQYF. The CDR3 bases are TGTGCCAGCAGTAAGGGGTGGGTTCGCGCAGATACGCAGTATTTT.

The V call is TRBV20-1, the J call TRBJ2-7; tentatively, D is TRBD2 (5 bases). The germline V gene encodes CDR1 DFQATT and CDR2 SNEGSKA (reference sequence). The CDR3 is 13 amino acids. V shed 3 bases and J shed 3 bases, with 12 bases lying between them. As DNA, the CDR3 is TGCAGTGCTAGTCCCCGGGCGGGCTACGAGCAGTACTTC. Translating it yields CSASPRAGYEQYF.

The gene calls are TRBV11-3 and TRBJ2-5; possible D gene TRBD2, 5 bases. The J call may be mistaken, given a closer DNA end match to TRBJ2-7. The germline V gene encodes CDR1 SGHNT and CDR2 YENEEA. This CDR3 contains 13 residues. The CDR3 spells CASSSVLGGEQYF. The CDR3 DNA follows: TGTGCCAGCAGCTCCGTCTTAGGAGGCGAGCAGTACTTC.

A single count supports this clonotype. One junction end does not reproduce the germline sequence, and a read error may be involved. The rearrangement joins TRBV7-8 to TRBJ2-7; possibly TRBD1 for D (5 bases). CDR3 size: 15 residues. Germline V gene sequence: CDR1 SGHVS, CDR2 FQNEAQ. CDR3 DNA: TGTGCCAGTAGCTTAGGTAGTCCCAGGGCCTACGAGCAGTACTTC. It is translated as CASSLGSPRAYEQYF.